The T cell receptor beta chain under discussion was sequenced for a study of blood T cell repertoires in COVID-19 (TCRdb year 2020). For the wider study: Samples from collaborators originated in the United States, Italy and Spain and spanned both the acute and convalescent phases of COVID-19. The prospective study material was composed of cDNA or gDNA derived from T cells, B-cell-depleted T cells, or PBMCs. The dataset comprised deeply sampled blood TCRbeta repertoires from subjects exposed to, actively infected with, or recovered from COVID-19. The repertoires were made available in a free public database intended to serve as a resource for research on the immune response to SARS-CoV-2. The samples were drawn from the first 160 participants of the ongoing ImmuneRACE study and from over 950 subjects provided by 6 global collaborators. Nearly every sample came with metadata listing a de-identified subject ID, COVID-19 status, age in years and sex. Where available, HLA class I and class II types were obtained from metadata supplied by the sample provider rather than from assay-based typing. Beyond this particular receptor, the publication reports: The amount of clinical and demographic metadata varied by source and participant and was provided uncurated.

Collaborating institutions collected whole blood in K2EDTA tubes following their own protocols. For TCRbeta analysis, collaborator samples were shipped as frozen whole blood, as isolated PBMCs, or as DNA extracted from either sample type. Notes on this clone: Its antigen remains unidentified. No base qualities exist here, and no much larger clone lies one base off it.

TCRbeta CDR3 regions were amplified from genomic DNA by means of the immunoSEQ Assay, a bias-controlled multiplex PCR. In the paper's pipeline: The number of nucleated cells in each sample was estimated from the amplification of reference gene primers within the assay. Sequence reads were collapsed and filtered to measure the absolute abundance of every unique TCRbeta CDR3 rearrangement. For each sample, productive Simpson clonality was calculated as the square root of Simpson's diversity index across productive rearrangements. What TCRdb holds here is the immuneACCESS table cut down to in-frame rearrangements. Part of the clones is not present; checked against another copy, under half of the missing clones reflect an unresolved V gene, and the others are unexplained. Clonal size and the V and J genes are those of that table, whereas D and trimming came from the DNA. This sample gives nearly 100,000 clones in total; 80% to 90% of them show up just once. The top ten constitute about 1.7% of the sample.

CDR1 and CDR2 are drawn from the germline V gene (reference sequence): MNHNY, SVGAGI. There are 14 amino acids in the CDR3, from cysteine to phenylalanine inclusive. The only DNA kept is the CDR3, 42 bases in frame from the first base. V is clipped by 5 bases and J by 2 bases, and the sequence between their germline boundaries is 12 bases long. The sequence was obtained from a man older than 75 with acute or convalescent COVID-19. The specimen was peripheral blood. The sequence joins TRBV6-6 to TRBJ1-2; perhaps TRBD1 is the D gene, with 5 bases matching. The CDR3 in this case is CASSPGGANYGYTF. The sequenced DNA: TGTGCCAGCAGTCCCGGAGGGGCCAACTATGGCTACACCTTC.